The 17 T cell receptor beta chains below all came from one sample that was sequenced in a study of T cell clonality in common variable immunodeficiency. The antigens of these receptors remain unknown. Broader study findings: Common variable immunodeficiency TCR beta sequences reportedly had fewer deletions and N-nucleotide insertions.

Generated by immunoSEQ multiplex PCR, the TCRdb table keeps only in-frame clones and is missing some. The sample has about 30,000 clones, none seen only once. The sample was peripheral blood mononuclear cells. The receptor set was obtained from a human donor with common variable immunodeficiency.

As to this clone: The observed sequence ends 3 residues before the CDR3 terminus, with the missing tail filled in from the germline J gene. The chain couples TRBV18 to TRBJ1-6; maybe TRBD1 (6 bases). Germline V gene data show CDR1 as KGHSH and CDR2 as LQKENI. The germline V and J ends were trimmed by 2 bases and 3 bases, with 8 bases remaining between them. The CDR3 consists of 15 residues. CDR3 amino acids: CASSPGTSYNSPLHF. The covered CDR3 bases are TGTGCCAGCTCACCAGGGACAAGCTATAATTCACCC.

This clone has more than one count but fewer than ten. The observed sequence ends 3 residues before the CDR3 terminus, with the missing tail filled in from the germline J gene. The gene calls are TRBV19 and TRBJ2-5; 10 bases fit TRBD2. Germline V gene sequence: CDR1 LNHDA, CDR2 SQIVND (reference sequence). This CDR3 comprises 15 residues. The V gene end was trimmed by 6 bases and the J gene end by 2 bases; junction bases not matched to a gene: 6. This CDR3 reads CASRASGGWQETQYF. The covered CDR3 bases are TGTGCCAGTAGGGCTAGCGGGGGTTGGCAAGAGACC.

This clone occurred many times. The read stops 3 residues short of the end of the CDR3; the missing end is completed from the germline J gene. V is TRBV5-1 and J is TRBJ2-1, with D uncertain. The CDR3 covers 15 residues. Deletions cut 0 bases from V and 5 bases from J, with 12 bases between. Germline-derived CDR1 and CDR2 are SGHRS and YFSETQ. The CDR3 loop reads CASSLASQYNNEQFF. The sequenced part of the CDR3 DNA is TGCGCCAGCAGCTTGGCCAGTCAGTACAACAATGAG.

As regards this clone: The read gets to within 3 residues of the CDR3 end, and the germline J gene fills in the rest. Other DNA sequences in this sample translate to the same CDR3. The gene calls are TRBV19 and TRBJ1-5; the D gene is possibly TRBD1 (6 bases). CDR3 size: 16 residues. V lost 6 bases and J 7 bases, leaving 22 bases between the germline ends. Germline V lookup: CDR1 LNHDA, CDR2 SQIVND (reference sequence). The DNA read from the CDR3 is TGTGCCAGTAGAGTCCCCGGGGCAGGGGTAAGCCAGCCC. Its translation: CASRVPGAGVSQP. The entire CDR3 protein reads CASRVPGAGVSQPQHF. The whole variable domain, remainder taken from reference TRBV19 and TRBJ1-5, is DGGITQSPKYLFRKEGQNVTLSCEQNLNHDAMYWYRQDPGQGLRLIYYSQIVNDFQKGDIAEGYSVSREKKESFPLTVTSAQKNPTAFYLCASRVPGAGVSQPQHFGDGTRLSIL.

For this clone: Read data end 3 residues before the CDR3 end; the end is taken from the germline J gene. The chain employs TRBV6-2 or TRBV6-3 and TRBJ1-5, with D uncertain. Trimming took off 0 bases at V and 6 bases at J, with 18 bases between the two ends. Germline V gene lookup returns CDR1 MNHEY and CDR2 SVGEGT. This CDR3 spans 17 amino acids. The CDR3 region is CASSYSTVLPKGQPQHF. The CDR3 bases that were read are TGTGCCAGCAGTTACTCCACGGTTCTCCCCAAGGGTCAGCCC.

This clone was seen a few times. The read falls 3 residues short of the CDR3 end, and the missing part is taken from the germline J gene. The chain joins TRBV19 to TRBJ1-1, with D unclear. The V gene's germline CDR1 is LNHDA and CDR2 SQIVND (reference sequence). The CDR3 sequence is 14 residues long. V was clipped by 5 bases and J by 1 base, with 11 bases between them. The CDR3 protein is CASSRTPGNTEAFF. Partial CDR3 DNA: TGTGCCAGTAGTCGCACACCGGGGAACACTGAA.

A remark on this clone: The CDR3 is cut off 3 residues early in the read; its end comes from the germline J gene. The V gene is TRBV30, the J gene TRBJ1-5; D is undetermined. Trimming took off 1 base at V and 4 bases at J, with 8 bases between the two ends. The CDR3 covers 13 residues. Germline V gene lookup returns CDR1 GTSNPN and CDR2 SVGIG (reference sequence). CDR3 DNA, as far as it was read: TGTGCCTGGAGTGCCTCGGGGAATCAGCCC. Protein sequence: CAWSASGNQP. The full CDR3 is CAWSASGNQPQHF.

As concerns this clone: The CDR3 is cut off 3 residues early in the read; its end comes from the germline J gene. The chain couples TRBV11-3 to TRBJ2-3; 7 bases fit TRBD1. The CDR3 is 15 residues long. Germline values: CDR1 SGHNT, CDR2 YENEEA. Trimming at V came to 4 bases and at J to 0 bases, leaving 4 bases not matched to a gene. The CDR3 spells CASSSRQGSTDTQYF. CDR3 DNA, as far as it was read: TGTGCCAGCAGCTCCCGACAGGGAAGCACAGATACG.

This clone has ten or more counts. The CDR3 end falls 3 residues outside the read, so it is completed with the germline J gene. The chain combines TRBV20-1 with TRBJ2-3; D is possibly TRBD2 (5 bases). This CDR3 is built from 11 residues. V was clipped by 8 bases and J by 2 bases, with 8 bases between them. The germline gives CDR1 DFQATT, CDR2 SNEGSKA (reference sequence). Here the CDR3 reads CSQRSTDTQYF. CDR3 DNA (partial): TGCAGTCAGCGGTCCACAGATACG.

As regards this clone: The read halts 3 residues ahead of the CDR3 end, with the missing end drawn from the germline J gene. V is TRBV7-3 and J is TRBJ1-1; D remains ambiguous. CDR1 is SGHTA, CDR2 FQGTGA, per germline. The germline V and J ends were trimmed by 7 bases and 0 bases, with 9 bases remaining between them. The length of the CDR3 is 13 residues. The CDR3 spells CASNEAMNTEAFF. The CDR3 bases that were read are TGTGCCAGCAACGAGGCCATGAACACTGAA.

Note on this clone: Read data end 3 residues before the CDR3 end; the end is taken from the germline J gene. This rearrangement joins TRBV20-1 to TRBJ2-7; 9 bases are shared with TRBD2. V lost 6 bases to trimming and J lost 2 bases; unmatched junction nucleotides: 5. The CDR3 sequence is 13 residues long. The germline V gene has CDR1 DFQATT and CDR2 SNEGSKA (reference sequence). CDR3 protein: CSAHKRGAYEQYF. Incomplete CDR3 DNA: TGCAGTGCCCACAAGCGGGGGGCCTACGAG.

This clone came up a few times. The read is 3 residues too short to cover the CDR3 end, so that end is filled in from the germline J gene. The J gene is TRBJ2-1, the V gene TRBV7-2, with unresolved D. The V gene's germline CDR1 is SGHTA and CDR2 FQGNSA. The V and J ends lost 1 base and 1 base respectively, with 8 bases between them. This CDR3 region has 15 residues. The CDR3 sequence: CASSLVAGSYNEQFF. CDR3 DNA (partial): TGTGCCAGCAGCTTAGTGGCAGGATCCTACAATGAG.

In the case of this clone: The read terminates 3 residues ahead of where the CDR3 ends, so the germline J gene completes it. The rearrangement links TRBV11-2 to TRBJ1-3; D ambiguous. This CDR3 comprises 13 residues. CDR1 and CDR2 (germline): SGHAT, FQNNGV. The germline V and J ends were trimmed by 6 bases and 0 bases, with 6 bases remaining between them. CDR3 in amino acids: CASRDNSGNTIYF. The sequenced part of the CDR3 DNA is TGTGCCAGCAGAGACAACTCTGGAAACACC.

With respect to this clone: The read finishes 3 residues shy of the CDR3 end, and the germline J gene is used to complete it. V usage is TRBV7-3 and J usage is TRBJ2-1; 7 bases align to TRBD2. From germline, CDR1 is SGHTA and CDR2 FQGTGA. With V trimmed by 1 base and J by 2 bases, 5 bases remained unmatched. The CDR3 has 16 residues. The CDR3 is CASSLMGTSAYNEQFF. Partial CDR3 DNA: TGTGCCAGCAGCTTAATGGGTACTAGCGCCTACAATGAG.

This clone has a count of ten or more. Read sequence stops 3 residues before the CDR3 end, and the germline J gene provides the missing end. The chain uses TRBV5-6 and TRBJ2-7; a weak D match, TRBD1 (5 bases). The CDR3 is 14 residues long. V was trimmed by 4 bases and J by 1 base, leaving 12 bases between them. Per germline, CDR1 SGHDT and CDR2 YYEEEE. CDR3 DNA, as far as it was read: TGTGCCAGCAGCCGGACAACGAAATCCTACGAG. This sequence encodes CASSRTTKSYE. The whole CDR3 is CASSRTTKSYEQYF.

A note on this clone: The read terminates 3 residues ahead of where the CDR3 ends, so the germline J gene completes it. This sequence joins TRBV2 and TRBJ2-7; TRBD2 is a possible D gene (6 bases). Germline V gene sequence: CDR1 SNHLY, CDR2 FYNNEI. This CDR3 comprises 14 residues. V was cut by 3 bases and J by 6 bases, with 15 bases left in between. CDR3 region: CASSERQGLGEQYF. The DNA read from the CDR3 is TGTGCCAGCAGTGAGCGGCAGGGACTCGGCGAG.

In this sample, this clone turned up many times. The read halts 3 residues ahead of the CDR3 end, with the missing end drawn from the germline J gene. The J gene is TRBJ1-2, the V gene TRBV5-4, with no clear D. Germline assignment: CDR1 SGHNT and CDR2 YYREEE (reference sequence). The CDR3 loop spans 15 amino acids. V was pared by 3 bases and J by 4 bases, with 16 bases between. The CDR3: CASSSGESPLYGYTF. Partial CDR3 DNA: TGTGCCAGCAGCTCCGGTGAAAGCCCCCTCTATGGC.